These 6 T cell receptor beta chains were all obtained from the same sample, sequenced in a study of T cell repertoires in cytomegalovirus infection. TCRdb re-called the reads through MiXCR, storing one row per CDR3 protein. The table has a few hundred thousand distinct CDR3 sequences, approximately 15% seen once. The sample taken for sequencing was CD8+ T cells from PBMCs. Receptor source: a human donor in good health (CMV status not recorded). Some clones in this sample may be carry-over from other donors' samples.

This clonotype has only a few counts. This sequence joins TRBV29-1 and TRBJ2-1; TRBD1 aligns across 8 bases. This CDR3 has 14 amino acids. CDR1 SQVTM and CDR2 ANQGSEA come from the germline V gene. V lost 7 bases, J lost 5 bases, and 10 bases stayed unmatched. In nucleotides, the CDR3 is TGCAGCGGCGAGGGACAGGTTTCTAACAATGAGCAGTTCTTC. Encoded protein: CSGEGQVSNNEQFF.

This clonotype was counted ten times or more. The genes are TRBV29-1 and TRBJ1-4; D unresolved. This CDR3 contains 15 residues. The V gene lost 7 bases and the J gene lost 0 bases, with 15 bases spanning the gap. Germline lookup yields CDR1 SQVTM and CDR2 ANQGSEA. In DNA form, the CDR3 reads TGCAGCGCCCTAGAGAAGCCTACAACTAATGAAAAACTGTTTTTT. Translating it yields CSALEKPTTNEKLFF.

The gene calls are TRBV7-9 and TRBJ1-5, with 7 positions matching TRBD1. The CDR3 loop spans 14 amino acids. J lost 6 bases, V lost 5 bases, and 7 bases had no gene match. From germline, CDR1 is SEHNR and CDR2 FQNEAQ (reference sequence). The CDR3, as DNA: TGTGCCAGCAGCACCGGGACAGTTATTCAGCCCCAGCATTTT. This encodes CASSTGTVIQPQHF.

The chain carries TRBV6-2 or TRBV6-3 and TRBJ1-1; D is ambiguous. The length of the CDR3 is 19 residues. Trimming pared 0 bases from V and 1 base from J, leaving 21 bases between. Germline V gene lookup returns CDR1 MNHEY and CDR2 SVGEGT. CDR3 loop: CASSYSCETDSVTNTEAFF. In nucleotides, the CDR3 is TGTGCCAGCAGTTACTCGTGCGAGACGGACTCTGTTACGAACACTGAAGCTTTCTTT.

This clonotype was counted ten times or more. This rearrangement joins TRBV12-3 or TRBV12-4 to TRBJ1-2; 7 bases line up with TRBD1. Trimming cost V 4 bases and J 4 bases; bases outside gene matches: 9. The CDR3 has 15 amino acids. CDR3 nucleotide sequence: TGTGCCAGCAGTTCCGTACAGGGGTTGGGCTATGGCTACACCTTC. Residues: CASSSVQGLGYGYTF.

In its sample, this clonotype was seen a few times. The V and J genes are TRBV11-2 and TRBJ2-3; D may be TRBD1 (5 bases). V was clipped by 5 bases and J by 4 bases, with 16 bases between them. The CDR3 runs to 15 residues. Germline V gives CDR1 SGHAT, CDR2 FQNNGV. The CDR3 region has the DNA TGTGCCAGCAGCGCCGGAAGGGGTGGCCCAGATACGCAGTATTTT. As protein: CASSAGRGGPDTQYF.